The clone carrying this T cell receptor (beta chain) was seen repeatedly, ten times or more. The data are from a study of T cells in Graves' hyperthyroidism and ophthalmopathy. Amplification of TCR beta CDR3 regions used RNA as the template. RT-PCR in the first round (using the HTBI primer set) targeted the TCR CDR3. TCRdb re-analysed the multiplex PCR reads in MiXCR, keeping a single row per CDR3 protein. The repertoire includes 250,000 to 300,000 distinct CDR3 sequences, around 15% of them detected once, and roughly 8.2% sits in the top ten. Unmatched junction bases numbered 0, after V lost 4 bases and J lost 1 base. The CDR3 is 14 residues long. CDR1 is SNHLY, CDR2 FYNNEI, per germline.

The chain has TRBV2 and TRBJ2-2; 7 bases agree with TRBD1. The TCR originated in a woman aged 40 to 50 with Graves' hyperthyroidism. Sequences were obtained from blood. The CDR3 DNA reads as TGTGCCAGCAGTGGACAGGGGAACACCGGGGAGCTGTTTTTT. Translation gives CASSGQGNTGELFF.